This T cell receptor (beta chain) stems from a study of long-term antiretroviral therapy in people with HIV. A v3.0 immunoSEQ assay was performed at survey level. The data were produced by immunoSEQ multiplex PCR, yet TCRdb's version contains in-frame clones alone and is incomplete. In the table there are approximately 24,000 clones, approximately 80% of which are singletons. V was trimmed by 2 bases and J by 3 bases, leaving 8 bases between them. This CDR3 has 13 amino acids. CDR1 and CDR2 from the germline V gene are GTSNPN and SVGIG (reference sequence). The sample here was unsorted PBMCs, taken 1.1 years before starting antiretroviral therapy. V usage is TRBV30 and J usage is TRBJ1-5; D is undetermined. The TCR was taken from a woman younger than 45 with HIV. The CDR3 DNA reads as TGTGCCTGGAGTTCAGGTCCCAATCAGCCCCAGCATTTT. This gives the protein CAWSSGPNQPQHF.